A selection of T cell receptor beta chains follows, all from one sample in a study of Ad26.COV2.S vaccination and SARS-CoV-2 variants. Clones were sequenced by immunoSEQ multiplex PCR, and TCRdb holds only the in-frame ones, with some missing. The sample has a few hundred thousand clones; 80% to 95% are singletons. Sample: peripheral blood, taken in a trial of Ad26.COV2.S vaccine versus placebo. These receptors originate from a person aged 18-65 years who received the Ad26.COV2.S COVID-19 vaccine or a placebo. Both conserved end residues are part of each CDR3. The D gene is left open where the match is weak.

TRBJ2-7 TRBD1 TRBV5-6 CASSIRQGASYEQYF TGTGCCAGCAGCATCCGACAGGGCGCATCCTACGAGCAGTACTTC
TRBJ1-4 NA TRBV3-1/TRBV3-2 CASSQVSDGDEKLFF TGTGCCAGCAGCCAAGTTTCGGACGGAGATGAAAAACTGTTTTTT
TRBJ2-1 TRBD2 TRBV10-3 CAISEPTSGSGAAGYNEQFF TGTGCCATCAGTGAACCCACTAGCGGGAGTGGGGCTGCAGGCTACAATGAGCAGTTCTTC
TRBJ1-3 TRBD1 TRBV7-9 CASSLVFPGTGGSGNTIYF TGTGCCAGCAGCTTAGTCTTCCCAGGGACAGGGGGGTCTGGAAACACCATATATTTT
TRBJ2-1 TRBD2 TRBV6-2/TRBV6-3 CASSYLSGSSYNEQFF TGTGCCAGCAGTTACTTGAGCGGGAGCTCCTACAATGAGCAGTTCTTC
TRBJ2-5 TRBD1 TRBV9 CASSPWTGLQETQYF TGTGCCAGCAGCCCATGGACAGGGCTCCAAGAGACCCAGTACTTC
TRBJ1-1 NA TRBV6-5 CASSSRANTEAFF TGTGCCAGCAGTTCGCGGGCGAACACTGAAGCTTTCTTT
TRBJ2-7 NA TRBV15 CATSTRETSSYEQYF TGTGCCACCAGCACTCGTGAGACATCTTCCTACGAGCAGTACTTC
TRBJ2-7 TRBD2 TRBV9 CASSVSRTSGSEQYF TGTGCCAGCAGCGTATCCCGGACTAGCGGGAGCGAGCAGTACTTC
TRBJ2-3 NA TRBV19 CASSGTRASSTDTQYF TGTGCCAGTAGCGGCACTAGGGCTTCTAGCACAGATACGCAGTATTTT
TRBJ1-2 NA TRBV12-3/TRBV12-4 CASSLAGTRGYTF TGTGCCAGCAGTTTGGCAGGGACGAGGGGCTACACCTTC